This TCR beta chain was identified during a study of vaccination effects on CD4 cells after COVID-19. The study, taken as a whole, reports: Infection-derived and vaccine-derived clones contracted markedly late after vaccination. Vaccine-induced clones in healthy vaccinees cross-reacted with common cold coronaviruses in only 1 of 255 cases.

Turning to this clone: The antigen remains undetermined.

The repertoire was sequenced with immunoSEQ multiplex PCR; TCRdb's copy has only in-frame clones and lacks some. Among 50,000 or so clones, approximately 70% were seen once, and the ten largest hold nearly 5.5%. Investigators separated out CD4+ T cells once more than nine days of culture had passed. Trimming pared 8 bases from V and 2 bases from J, leaving 14 bases between. The V gene's germline CDR1 is SQVTM and CDR2 ANQGSEA. This CDR3 spans 13 amino acids. The sequences come from CD4+ T cells from PBMCs cultured without peptide, collected before COVID-19 vaccination. This TCR was recovered from a human donor who received a COVID-19 vaccine. The chain joins TRBV29-1 to TRBJ2-3; D unclear. The CDR3 reads CSIRFGITDTQYF. The CDR3 DNA reads as TGCAGCATCAGATTTGGGATCACAGATACGCAGTATTTT.